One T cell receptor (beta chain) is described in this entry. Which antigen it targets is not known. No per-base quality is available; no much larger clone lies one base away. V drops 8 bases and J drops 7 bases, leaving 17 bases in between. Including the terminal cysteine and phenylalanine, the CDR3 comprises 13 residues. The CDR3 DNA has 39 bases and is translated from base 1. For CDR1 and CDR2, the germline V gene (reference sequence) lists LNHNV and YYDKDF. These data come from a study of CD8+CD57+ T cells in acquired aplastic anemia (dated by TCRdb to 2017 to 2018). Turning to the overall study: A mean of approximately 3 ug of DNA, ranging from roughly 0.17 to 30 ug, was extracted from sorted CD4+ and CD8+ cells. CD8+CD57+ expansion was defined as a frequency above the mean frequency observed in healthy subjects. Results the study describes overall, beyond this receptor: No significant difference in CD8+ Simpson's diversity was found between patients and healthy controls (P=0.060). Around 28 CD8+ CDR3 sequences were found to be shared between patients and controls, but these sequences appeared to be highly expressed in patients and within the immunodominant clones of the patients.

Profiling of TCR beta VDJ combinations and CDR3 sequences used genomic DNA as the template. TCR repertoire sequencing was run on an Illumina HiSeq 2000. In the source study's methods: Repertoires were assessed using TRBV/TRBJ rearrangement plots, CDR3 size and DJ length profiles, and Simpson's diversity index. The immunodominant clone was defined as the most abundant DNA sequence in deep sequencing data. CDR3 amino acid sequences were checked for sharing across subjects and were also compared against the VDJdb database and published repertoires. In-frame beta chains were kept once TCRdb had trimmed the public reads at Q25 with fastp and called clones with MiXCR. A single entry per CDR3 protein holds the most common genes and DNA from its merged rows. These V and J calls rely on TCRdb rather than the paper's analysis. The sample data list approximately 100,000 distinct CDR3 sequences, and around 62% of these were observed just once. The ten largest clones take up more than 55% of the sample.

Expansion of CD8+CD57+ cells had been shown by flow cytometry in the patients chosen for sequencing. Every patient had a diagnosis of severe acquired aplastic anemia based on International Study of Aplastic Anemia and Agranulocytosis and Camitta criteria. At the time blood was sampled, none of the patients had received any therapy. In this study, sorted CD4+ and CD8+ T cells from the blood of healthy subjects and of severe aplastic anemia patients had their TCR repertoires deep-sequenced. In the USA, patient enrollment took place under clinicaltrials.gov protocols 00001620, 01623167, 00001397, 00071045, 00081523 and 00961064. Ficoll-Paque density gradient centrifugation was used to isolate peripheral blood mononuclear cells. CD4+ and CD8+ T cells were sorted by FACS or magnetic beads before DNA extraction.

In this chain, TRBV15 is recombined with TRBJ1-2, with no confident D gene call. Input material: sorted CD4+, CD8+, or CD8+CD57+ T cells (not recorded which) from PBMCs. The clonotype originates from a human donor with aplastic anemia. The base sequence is TGTGCCACCTCAGCGGGGATTGGGTTTGGCTACACCTTC. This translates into CATSAGIGFGYTF.